Listed below are T cell receptor beta chains from one sample, sequenced in a study of T cell responses to AZD1222 COVID-19 vaccine. Profiling relied on immunoSEQ multiplex PCR, and the TCRdb table lists in-frame clones only, not all of them. Of about 120,000 clones detected, approximately 83% appear once; the ten largest clones hold more than 3%. The source was peripheral blood, collected on day 0 of MenACWY control vaccination. The receptors derive from an adult in good health. Each CDR3 is given with its conserved first and last residue.

CDR3	V
CASSSILQETQYF	TRBV5-4
CASSQDRGLAVTGELFF	TRBV4-3
CASRPGNPGELFF	TRBV5-1
CASRGQGYYEQYF	TRBV12-3/TRBV12-4
CAIRTGNSRFPSNQPQHF	TRBV10-3
CASSFGYGYTF	TRBV12-3/TRBV12-4
CASSLGFYGYTF	TRBV12-3/TRBV12-4
CASSIWSGGNNIQYF	TRBV19
CASSRRTGGSYGYTF	TRBV27
CASKGGTRETQYF	TRBV10-3
CASSQELAGAYKRGNEQFF	TRBV4-3
CATSSGREGLGQYF	TRBV15
CASSLGGRGWYGYTF	TRBV28
CASSIASSPPSTDTQYF	TRBV19
CASSLAGGDSPLHF	TRBV5-6
CASSHSSRPEDSPLHF	TRBV4-2
CAISGAGDSGNTIYF	TRBV10-3
CASSLGPPGQGDSYEQYF	TRBV28
CASTTGRTGELFF	TRBV9
CASARGENSPLHF	TRBV6-4
CASSEALRAGTEAFF	TRBV2
CASSLDLASETQYF	TRBV5-5
CASSKAKRAFF	TRBV12-3/TRBV12-4
CASSFADGKGKTNEKLFF	TRBV5-4
CASTWGLGTQYF	TRBV6-5
CASSQERQGVIYEQYF	TRBV4-1
CASSEVIGGADTQYF	TRBV6-1
CASSGGQGPNEKLFF	TRBV28
CASSVLAGGRNEQFF	TRBV7-9
CASSPSVRGTNTEAFF	TRBV5-5
CASSQEVQFRHNEQFF	TRBV3-1/TRBV3-2
CASSPTQTEAFF	TRBV18
CASSVRTGGYEQYF	TRBV9
CASSQEWSREYGYTF	TRBV4-3
CASSTETTGTTNEKLFF	TRBV28
CASSQVYPGQGTYEQYF	TRBV4-1
CASSLTAFSGNTIYF	TRBV11-2
CASSQAPWQGAPNTEAFF	TRBV3-1/TRBV3-2
CASSYSASPEEAFF	TRBV6-5
CASSDREGNQPQHF	TRBV2
CASSFDRGLDGYTF	TRBV5-1
CASSLDRARGYTF	TRBV11-2
CASSLLGQGIYNEQFF	TRBV7-3
CASRPRDRNFLHF	TRBV6-5
CASSRGGGEQFF	TRBV3-1/TRBV3-2